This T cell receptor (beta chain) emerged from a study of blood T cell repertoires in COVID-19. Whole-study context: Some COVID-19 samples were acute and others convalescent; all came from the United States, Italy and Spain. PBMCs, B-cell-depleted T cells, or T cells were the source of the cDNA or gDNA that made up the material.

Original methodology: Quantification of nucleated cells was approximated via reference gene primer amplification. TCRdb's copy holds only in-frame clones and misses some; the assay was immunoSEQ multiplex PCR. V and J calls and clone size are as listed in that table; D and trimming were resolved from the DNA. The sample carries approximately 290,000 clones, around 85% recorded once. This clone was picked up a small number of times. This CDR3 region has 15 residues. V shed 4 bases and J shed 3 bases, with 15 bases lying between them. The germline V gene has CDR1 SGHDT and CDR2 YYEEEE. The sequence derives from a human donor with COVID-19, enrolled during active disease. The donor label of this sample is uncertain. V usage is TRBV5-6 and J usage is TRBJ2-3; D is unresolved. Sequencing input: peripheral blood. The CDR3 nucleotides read TGTGCCAGCAGCAAACCCGCGGTCGGGACAGATACGCAGTATTTT. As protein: CASSKPAVGTDTQYF.